The T cell receptor beta chain under discussion was sequenced for a study of cytomegalovirus exposure and HLA in healthy donors. Data came from immunoSEQ multiplex PCR; TCRdb stores just in-frame clones and leaves some out. The sample contains tens of thousands of clones, roughly 90% of which appear only once. This clone occurred once. The target antigen is unknown. This CDR3 is also generated by other DNA sequences in the sample. Study-wide points: For most TCR sequences rarity was the rule, although some public TCRs occurred in many donors.

There are 14 residues in the CDR3. Germline CDR1 is LNHNV and CDR2 is YYDKDF (reference sequence). The trim removed 1 base at V and 4 bases at J, leaving 4 bases unmatched. The V gene is TRBV15, the J gene TRBJ2-7; 7 nucleotides match TRBD1. This TCR derives from a woman younger than 35 in good health and CMV-seropositive. Sequencing was done on a sample of PBMCs. CDR3 in amino acids: CATSRGDRPYEQYF. CDR3 in DNA: TGTGCCACCAGCAGAGGGGACAGACCTTACGAGCAGTACTTC.